This T cell receptor beta chain was observed in a study of shared clonotypes between healthy human individuals. Across the whole study: Used for every donor were three CD4 naive, three CD4 memory, two CD8 naive and one CD8 memory plate. Study-wide results and caveats: Despite large depth, sorted-subset datasets appeared incompletely sequenced.

Participating donors were healthy, HIV-negative adults free of recent acute infections or vaccinations. Every contributor of samples was a Caucasian grown-up residing in Nashville, Tennessee. Trimming shortened V by 4 bases and J by 1 base, and 14 bases separated the two germline ends. Germline V gene data show CDR1 as SGHRS and CDR2 as YFSETQ. CDR3 length equals 15 residues. Some clones are missing from TCRdb's copy, which holds only in-frame ones; the method was immunoSEQ multiplex PCR. Of more than 1.2 million clones listed, approximately 98.5% are singletons. On this clone: Its antigen is as yet unknown.

The sample comprised naive CD4+ T cells sorted from blood. Subset indicated: CD45RA+ positively selected. The sequence derives from a man aged 25 to 40 in good health. The chain is built from TRBV5-1 and TRBJ2-5, with D possibly matching TRBD2 (5 bases). CDR3 coding DNA: TGCGCCAGCAGCCCCGAGGGCAGGACCCAAGAGACCCAGTACTTC. This codes for CASSPEGRTQETQYF.